This entry is about one TCR beta chain. The antigen is unknown. Other DNA sequences of this sample code for an identical CDR3. These data come from a study of cytomegalovirus exposure and HLA in healthy donors. Study-level information: The 110 or so validation repertoires were produced on the same platform as the 550 to 750 repertoires of the first cohort. This was reported in a later analysis.

The method was immunoSEQ multiplex PCR; TCRdb's version includes in-frame clones alone and lacks a portion of them. The data show some 250,000 clones, approximately 83% seen once. Trimming cost V 4 bases and J 2 bases, with 9 bases left between them. CDR1 is SGHRS and CDR2 is YFSETQ in the germline V gene. The length of the CDR3 is 13 residues. Study-level findings and limits: Altogether, 170 or so TCR beta chains were recorded as cytomegalovirus-associated. The TCR clusters that emerged in the first cohort tended, a later analysis found, to co-occur in the 120 validation repertoires.

The donors were members of the roughly 130-subject validation cohort (separate from the approximately 670-subject first cohort). The clonotype was recovered from a woman in her twenties or thirties in good health and CMV-seropositive. The sample taken for sequencing was PBMCs. The chain employs TRBV5-1 and TRBJ2-5; D unclear. The CDR3 DNA follows: TGCGCCAGCAGCCGTACAGTACAAGAGACCCAGTACTTC. It translates to CASSRTVQETQYF. The full variable domain, completed using reference TRBV5-1 and TRBJ2-5, is KAGVTQTPRYLIKTRGQQVTLSCSPISGHRSVSWYQQTPGQGLQFLFEYFSETQRNKGNFPGRFSGRQFSNSRSEMNVSTLELGDSALYLCASSRTVQETQYFGPGTRLLVL.